This T cell receptor beta chain was observed in a study of cytomegalovirus exposure and HLA in healthy donors (dated by TCRdb to about 2017). Broadly, across the study: According to a later analysis, one platform produced both the 110 or so validation repertoires and the roughly 650 repertoires of the first cohort. The study aimed to test whether cataloging public T cell receptors could reveal signatures of past pathogen exposure. Besides the first cohort of 666 subjects, a separate validation cohort made up of over 95 different subjects was used. High-throughput TCR immunosequencing, statistical association of individual TCRs with disease status, and machine learning were combined to predict cytomegalovirus infection status. Summary of the overall study and its limitations: Subsequent analysis determined that TCRs grouped into clusters in the first cohort also showed a tendency toward co-occurrence across the 120 or so validation repertoires, and 85% to 95% of cluster scores exceeded 0. All 130 or so repertoires were used to score co-occurrence in the validation cohort in a later analysis, because that analysis had no HLA typing for the cohort. The classifier was reported to diagnose cytomegalovirus status with high specificity and sensitivity in both the original and validation cohorts. It was suggested by the authors that the approach could potentially be generalized to other disease states and immunological phenotypes. The study gave a list of about 160 TCR beta chains associated with cytomegalovirus. Most TCR sequences were seen in very few donors, while some public TCRs were found in many individuals. A few of the identified cytomegalovirus-associated TCR beta chains were confirmed in vitro to be specific for cytomegalovirus antigens.

The CDR1 and CDR2 encoded by the germline V gene (reference sequence) are GTSNPN and SVGIG. The germline V end is reduced by 2 bases and the J end by 5 bases; junction bases left unmatched: 4. The cysteine opens and the phenylalanine closes a CDR3 of 14 amino acids. This entry keeps only the CDR3 DNA: 42 bases, framed from base 1. Donors formed part of the validation cohort, which comprised 95 to 150 subjects and was distinct from the first cohort of 670 or so subjects. Library construction relied on the immunoSEQ multiplex PCR assay. In the source study's methods: A statistical classification framework was developed to diagnose cytomegalovirus status using the catalog of TCR beta chain sequences. Sourced from immuneACCESS, this table was stored by TCRdb with only in-frame sequences that have V and J called. A share of the clones is absent; for the studies checked, an unresolved V gene accounts for under half, and the remainder has no known explanation. V and J calls and clone size follow that table, whereas D and trimming were derived from the DNA. The sample table records 150,000 to 200,000 clones; about four fifths of these occur just once. The top ten clonotypes cover approximately 7% of the sample.

As regards this clone: Its binding antigen is unknown. Base qualities are not at hand, and no much larger clone is one base apart.

Recombination joined TRBV30 with TRBJ2-2; 8 central nucleotides agree with TRBD2. The origin of this receptor is a man in his late teens or twenties in good health and CMV-seropositive. Sequenced: PBMCs. The sequenced DNA: TGTGCCTGGAGTCGAGCGGGAGCTACCGGGGAGCTGTTTTTT. This translates into CAWSRAGATGELFF.